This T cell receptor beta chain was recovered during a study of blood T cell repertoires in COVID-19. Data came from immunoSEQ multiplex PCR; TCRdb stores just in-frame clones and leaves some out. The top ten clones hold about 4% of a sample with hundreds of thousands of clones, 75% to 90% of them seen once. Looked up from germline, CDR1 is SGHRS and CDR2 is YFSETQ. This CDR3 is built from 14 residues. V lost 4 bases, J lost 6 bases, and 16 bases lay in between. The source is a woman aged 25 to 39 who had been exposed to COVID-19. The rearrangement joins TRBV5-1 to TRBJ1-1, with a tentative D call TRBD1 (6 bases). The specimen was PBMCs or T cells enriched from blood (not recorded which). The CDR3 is CASSRQDGGPEAFF. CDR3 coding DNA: TGCGCCAGCAGCCGACAGGACGGGGGGCCTGAAGCTTTCTTT.